These 14 T cell receptor beta chains originate from one sample sequenced in a study of tumor and adjacent non-tumor tissue in lung cancer. The library came from three nested PCR rounds adapted from ARM-PCR protocols. MiXCR, run by TCRdb on the multiplex PCR reads, gives a single entry per CDR3 protein. The sample has about 200,000 distinct CDR3 sequences; around 70% are singletons. The template was RNA from unsorted bulk tissue. The sample comprised lung tumor tissue. The receptors stem from a man aged 60 to 75 with non-small cell lung cancer.

This clonotype showed up just once. This chain joins TRBV20-1 and TRBJ2-1, with D maybe TRBD2 (5 bases). Germline lookup yields CDR1 DFQATT and CDR2 SNEGSKA (reference sequence). Deletions cut 6 bases from V and 4 bases from J, with 16 bases between. This CDR3 is built from 14 residues. DNA for the CDR3: TGCAGTGCCAGGCAATACAGACTATACAATGAGCAGTTCTTC. Translating gives CSARQYRLYNEQFF.

Comment on this clonotype: Here the CDR3 omits its conserved ending phenylalanine or tryptophan, so a read error is the likely source. V and J are TRBV11-3 and TRBJ2-4, with D tentatively TRBD1 (5 bases). Deletions cut 5 bases from V and 9 bases from J, with 11 bases between. The CDR3 is made up of 12 amino acids. Per the germline V gene, CDR1 is SGHNT and CDR2 is YENEEA. In nucleotides, the CDR3 is TGTGCCAGCAGCCTCACAGGTTCCATTCAGTACTTG. Its translation: CASSLTGSIQYL.

The chain employs TRBV11-2 and TRBJ2-5; D is undetermined. CDR3 length equals 16 residues. The V end was cut by 5 bases, the J end by 5 bases, with 21 bases between. CDR1 SGHAT and CDR2 FQNNGV come from the germline V gene. CDR3 sequence (DNA): TGTGCCAGCAGCGCTACAATGGGTGGGCCAAAGGAGACCCAGTACTTC. Its translation: CASSATMGGPKETQYF.

V gene TRBV19 combines with J gene TRBJ1-5; perhaps TRBD1 as D (6 bases). Trimming cost V 3 bases and J 2 bases, with 11 bases left between them. CDR3 length: 15 amino acids. Germline lookup yields CDR1 LNHDA and CDR2 SQIVND (reference sequence). In DNA, the CDR3 is TGTGCCAGTAGTATCGTACAGGGAGGCAATCAGCCCCAGCATTTT. Translating it yields CASSIVQGGNQPQHF.

The V and J genes are TRBV4-1 and TRBJ2-1, with 11 bases lining up with TRBD2. Looked up from germline, CDR1 is MGHRA and CDR2 is YSYEKL. With 7 bases clipped from V and 7 bases from J, the junction kept 12 bases outside the gene matches. The CDR3 totals 16 residues. The CDR3 loop reads CASILLGTSGGNEQFF. The CDR3 DNA is TGCGCCAGCATCCTCCTCGGTACTAGCGGGGGAAATGAGCAGTTCTTC.

The chain links TRBV20-1 to TRBJ2-5, with D unclear. The ends were cut back, 7 bases at V and 4 bases at J, with 10 bases in the middle. The CDR3 has 11 amino acids. Germline CDR1 is DFQATT and CDR2 is SNEGSKA (reference sequence). The CDR3 sequence: CSELSGETQYF. The CDR3 DNA sequence: TGCAGTGAATTGTCAGGAGAGACCCAGTACTTC.

To note about this clonotype: A much more abundant neighbour one base away suggests this may be a read error. The chain is built from TRBV13 and TRBJ2-1; D is unresolved. The germline V gene has CDR1 PRHDT and CDR2 FYEKMQ (reference sequence). Trimming took off 9 bases at V and 6 bases at J, with 3 bases between the two ends. The CDR3 runs 9 residues. The CDR3 bases are TGTGCCAGACTCAATGAGCAGTTCTTC. Its translation: CARLNEQFF. The full variable domain, in which reference TRBV13 and TRBJ2-1 provide the parts outside the CDR3, is AAGVIQSPRHLIKEKRETATLKCYPIPRHDTVYWYQQGPGQDPQFLISFYEKMQSDKGSIPDRFSAQQFSDYHSELNMSSLELGDSALYFCARLNEQFFGPGTRLTVL.

The chain couples TRBV6-2 or TRBV6-3 to TRBJ2-7, with 12 bases lining up with TRBD2. J lost 5 bases, V lost 8 bases, and 7 bases had no gene match. In germline, CDR1 is MNHEY, CDR2 SVGEGT. CDR3 size: 14 residues. The CDR3 DNA reads as TGTGCCAGCTGTTTCTCTAGCGGGAGGGACGAGCAGTACTTC. This gives the protein CASCFSSGRDEQYF.

The chain couples TRBV4-3 to TRBJ1-5; D not certain. V lost 0 bases and J 9 bases, leaving 9 bases between the germline ends. Germline V gene lookup returns CDR1 LGHNA and CDR2 YSLEER. The CDR3 is 13 residues long. Here the CDR3 DNA reads TGCGCCAGCAGCCAAGATTACCAAGGGCCCCAGCATTTT. Its protein is CASSQDYQGPQHF.

A remark on this clonotype: A much larger clone lies a single base off, so this may be a read error. This sequence joins TRBV5-4 and TRBJ2-1; 8 nucleotides line up with TRBD2. The CDR3 sequence is 15 residues long. CDR1 is SGHNT, CDR2 YYREEE, per germline (reference sequence). The CDR3 nucleotides are TGTGCCAACAGCCGTAGCGGGGCGTCCTACAATGAGCAGTTCTTC. It is translated as CANSRSGASYNEQFF.

This clonotype was seen once. Given a much more abundant clone one base away, this may be a read error. The chain joins TRBV12-3 or TRBV12-4 to TRBJ1-1; D not resolved. Trimming cost V 5 bases and J 10 bases, with 11 bases left between them. The CDR3 consists of 11 residues. Written as DNA, the CDR3 is TGTGCCAGCAGTCCTGGACTAGGAGCTTTCTTT. This translates into CASSPGLGAFF.

Concerning this clonotype: The junction does not match germline at one end; this may be a read error. The chain combines TRBV12-3 or TRBV12-4 with TRBJ2-3; D possibly corresponds to TRBD1 (5 bases). The CDR3 has 14 amino acids. The CDR3 protein is CASSRTHTPDTQYF. The CDR3 DNA is TGTGCCAGCAGCCGGACACATACCCCAGATACACAGTATTTT.

This clonotype has a handful of counts. This could be a read error, since a much larger clone is one nucleotide away. CDR3 sequence reads: CASNYPRQGTLHEQFF. CDR3 bases: TGTGCCAGCAATTACCCGAGACAGGGGACGTTGCATGAGCAGTTCTTC. This rearrangement joins TRBV6-2 or TRBV6-3 to TRBJ2-1; 8 bases are shared with TRBD1. The CDR3 covers 16 residues. Per germline, CDR1 MNHEY and CDR2 SVGEGT.

This clonotype was counted only a few times. This sequence joins TRBV6-4 and TRBJ2-1; D is unresolved. Germline V gene lookup returns CDR1 MRHNA and CDR2 SNTAGT. This CDR3 is 13 amino acids long. V shed 0 bases and J shed 4 bases, with 4 bases lying between them. The CDR3: CASSDSGYNEQFF. CDR3 coding DNA: TGTGCCAGCAGTGACTCTGGGTACAATGAGCAGTTCTTC.